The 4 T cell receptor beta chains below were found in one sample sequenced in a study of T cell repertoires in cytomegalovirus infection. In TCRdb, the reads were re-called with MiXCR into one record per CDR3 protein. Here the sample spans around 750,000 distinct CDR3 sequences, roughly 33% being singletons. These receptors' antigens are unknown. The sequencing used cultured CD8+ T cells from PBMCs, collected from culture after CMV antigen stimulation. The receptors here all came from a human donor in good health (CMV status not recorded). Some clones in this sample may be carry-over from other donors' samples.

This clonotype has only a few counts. DNA of the CDR3: TGTGCCAGTAGTTTGGCGATCACCTCCCGGGGCACTGAAGCTTTCTTT. Translated, it gives CASSLAITSRGTEAFF. The rearrangement links TRBV19 to TRBJ1-1; no firm D call. CDR3 length: 16 residues. The V and J ends lost 5 bases and 4 bases respectively, with 20 bases between them. The germline V gene encodes CDR1 LNHDA and CDR2 SQIVND (reference sequence). Looking up the rest from reference TRBV19 and TRBJ1-1 gives the full variable domain: DGGITQSPKYLFRKEGQNVTLSCEQNLNHDAMYWYRQDPGQGLRLIYYSQIVNDFQKGDIAEGYSVSREKKESFPLTVTSAQKNPTAFYLCASSLAITSRGTEAFFGQGTRLTVV.

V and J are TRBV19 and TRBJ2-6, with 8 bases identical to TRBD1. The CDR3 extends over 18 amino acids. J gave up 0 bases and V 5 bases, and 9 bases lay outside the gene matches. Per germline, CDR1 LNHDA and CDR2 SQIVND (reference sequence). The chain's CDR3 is CASSFLTGEDSGANVLTF. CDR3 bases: TGTGCCAGTAGTTTTCTGACAGGGGAGGACTCTGGGGCCAACGTCCTGACTTTC.

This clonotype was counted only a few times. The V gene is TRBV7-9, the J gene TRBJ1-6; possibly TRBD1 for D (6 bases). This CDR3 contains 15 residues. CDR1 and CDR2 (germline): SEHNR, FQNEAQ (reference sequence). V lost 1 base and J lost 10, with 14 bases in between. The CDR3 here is CASSLVGGKWSPLHF. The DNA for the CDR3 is TGTGCCAGCAGCTTAGTAGGGGGAAAGTGGTCACCCCTCCACTTT.

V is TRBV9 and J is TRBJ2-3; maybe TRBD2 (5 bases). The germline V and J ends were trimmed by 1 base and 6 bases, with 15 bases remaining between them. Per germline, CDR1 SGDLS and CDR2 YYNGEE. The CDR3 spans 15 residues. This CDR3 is CASSVLEVPGDTQYF. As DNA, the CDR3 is TGTGCCAGCAGCGTACTCGAAGTCCCGGGGGATACGCAGTATTTT.